This T cell receptor (beta chain) comes out of a study of shared clonotypes between healthy human individuals. In the study's own analysis: In the immunoSEQ data, sequences were junction-only and lacked quality scores, so filtering differed. Assay used: immunoSEQ multiplex PCR; TCRdb lists only in-frame clones, some missing. That table furnishes V, J and clone size, whereas the DNA furnished D and trimming. Here the sample spans 1 million to 1.2 million clones, 60% to 80% being singletons. The V and J ends lost 7 bases and 7 bases respectively, with 16 bases between them. The germline CDR1 and CDR2 sequences are LNHDA and SQIVND (reference sequence). CDR3 length: 14 residues.

The sequence was obtained from a young man in good health. Some clones in this sample may be carry-over from other donors' samples. The chain links TRBV19 to TRBJ1-4; weak D call: TRBD1 (6 bases). Material: memory CD4+ T cells from PBMCs. Subset reported: CD45RA-negative fraction. CDR3 residues: CASIPRGGGEKLFF. Here the CDR3 DNA reads TGTGCCAGTATCCCTCGGGGGGGCGGTGAAAAACTGTTTTTT.